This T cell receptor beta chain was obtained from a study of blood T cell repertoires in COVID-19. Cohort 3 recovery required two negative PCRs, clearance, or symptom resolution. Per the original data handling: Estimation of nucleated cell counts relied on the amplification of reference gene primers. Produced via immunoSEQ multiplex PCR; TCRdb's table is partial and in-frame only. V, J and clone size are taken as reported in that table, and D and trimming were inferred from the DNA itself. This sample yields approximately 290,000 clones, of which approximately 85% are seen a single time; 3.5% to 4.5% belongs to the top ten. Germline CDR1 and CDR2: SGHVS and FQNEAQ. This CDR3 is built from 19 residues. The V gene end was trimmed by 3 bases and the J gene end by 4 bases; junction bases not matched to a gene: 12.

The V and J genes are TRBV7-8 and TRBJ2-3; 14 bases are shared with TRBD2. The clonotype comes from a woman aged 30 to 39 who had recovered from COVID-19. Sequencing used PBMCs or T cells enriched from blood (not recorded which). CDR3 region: CASSLKRTSGGPRPDTQYF. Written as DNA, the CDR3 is TGTGCCAGCAGCTTGAAAAGGACTAGCGGGGGGCCCCGCCCAGATACGCAGTATTTT.